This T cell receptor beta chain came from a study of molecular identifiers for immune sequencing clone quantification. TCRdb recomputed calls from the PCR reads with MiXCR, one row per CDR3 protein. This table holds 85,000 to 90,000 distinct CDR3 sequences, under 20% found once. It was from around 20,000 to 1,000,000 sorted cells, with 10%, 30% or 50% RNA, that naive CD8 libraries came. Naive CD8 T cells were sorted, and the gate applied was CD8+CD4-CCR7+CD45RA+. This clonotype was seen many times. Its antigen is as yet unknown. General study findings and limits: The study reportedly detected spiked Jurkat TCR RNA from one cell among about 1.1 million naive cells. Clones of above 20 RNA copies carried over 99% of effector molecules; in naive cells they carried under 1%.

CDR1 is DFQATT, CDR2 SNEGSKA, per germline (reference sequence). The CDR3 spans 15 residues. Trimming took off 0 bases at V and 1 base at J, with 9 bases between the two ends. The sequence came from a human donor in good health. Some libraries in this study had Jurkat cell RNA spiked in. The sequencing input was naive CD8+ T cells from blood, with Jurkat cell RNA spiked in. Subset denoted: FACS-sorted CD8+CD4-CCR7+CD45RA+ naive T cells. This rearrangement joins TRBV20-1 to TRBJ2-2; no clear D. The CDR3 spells CSARETGRNTGELFF. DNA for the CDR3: TGCAGTGCTAGAGAAACGGGTCGGAACACCGGGGAGCTGTTTTTT.